This TCR beta chain was profiled in a study of Ad26.COV2.S vaccination and SARS-CoV-2 variants. Turning to the study itself: Participants got Ad26.COV2.S intramuscularly, once or twice 56 days apart.

Worth noting for this clone: Antigen unknown.

Treatment given: about 20 received Ad26.COV2.S at low or high dose, single or two shots; about 5 received placebo; per-sample allocation not given. Samples were taken on day 63 after the first vaccine or placebo injection. Per the germline V gene, CDR1 is SGDLS and CDR2 is YYNGEE. J was trimmed by 5 bases and V by 4 bases; bases with no gene match: 4. This CDR3 has 15 amino acids. Findings and caveats of the study: Vaccine recipients and placebo recipients showed similar non-spike TCR breadth.

TCRdb's copy holds only in-frame clones and misses some; the assay was immunoSEQ multiplex PCR. The profile shows about 680,000 clones, 80% to 90% of them singletons. This sequence joins TRBV9 and TRBJ2-2; 11 positions match TRBD2. This material consisted of peripheral blood, taken in a trial of Ad26.COV2.S vaccine versus placebo. This receptor was identified in a person aged 18-65 years who received the Ad26.COV2.S COVID-19 vaccine or a placebo. The CDR3 loop reads CASSLSGGATGELFF. The CDR3 DNA sequence: TGTGCCAGCAGCCTTAGCGGGGGGGCGACCGGGGAGCTGTTTTTT.